What follows are 26 T cell receptor beta chains derived from one specimen sequenced in a study of early T cells in non-severe SARS-CoV-2 infection. TCRdb ran MiXCR on the 5' RACE reads and lists one entry per CDR3 protein. The sample lists about 60,000 distinct CDR3 sequences; roughly an eighth were seen once. The sequenced material came from whole blood. The source of these receptors is an adult who was a healthcare worker with PCR-confirmed SARS-CoV-2 infection or an uninfected control (not recorded which).

In its sample, this clonotype was seen many times. The chain recombines TRBV4-3 with TRBJ2-5; TRBD2 matches at 8 bases. The CDR3 runs 17 residues. Germline CDR1 and CDR2: LGHNA and YSLEER. V lost 1 base and J lost 3; bases outside the gene matches: 10. The CDR3 is CASSQALRSGGKETQYF. The CDR3 coding sequence is TGCGCCAGCAGCCAAGCCCTCCGGAGCGGGGGAAAAGAGACCCAGTACTTC.

This clonotype was picked up many times. The J gene is TRBJ1-4, the V gene TRBV6-6; 8 bases agree with TRBD1. With V trimmed by 2 bases and J by 7 bases, 0 bases remained unmatched. The CDR3 length is 13 residues. Germline CDR1 is MNHNY and CDR2 is SVGAGI (reference sequence). CDR3 nucleotides: TGTGCCAGCAGTTACGGGACAGGTGAAAAACTGTTTTTT. Translation gives CASSYGTGEKLFF.

This clonotype was seen more than once but under ten times. This rearrangement joins TRBV2 to TRBJ2-6, with D perhaps matching TRBD1 (5 bases). Germline CDR1 and CDR2: SNHLY and FYNNEI. The CDR3 sequence is 16 residues long. V gave up 5 bases and J gave up 3 bases, with 14 bases separating them. CDR3 region: CASSTTRGGGANVLTF. CDR3 nucleotides: TGTGCCAGCAGTACGACAAGGGGCGGTGGGGCCAACGTCCTGACTTTC.

The rearrangement uses TRBV7-9 and TRBJ1-2, with 9 bases matching TRBD1. The germline V gene encodes CDR1 SEHNR and CDR2 FQNEAQ (reference sequence). This CDR3 contains 16 residues. Trimming removed 1 base from V and 9 bases from J; junction bases left unmatched: 12. CDR3 amino acids: CASSLGRGTGSDRYTF. CDR3 sequence (DNA): TGTGCCAGCAGCTTAGGGAGAGGGACAGGGTCAGATCGCTACACCTTC.

Many counts were recorded for this clonotype. The chain couples TRBV5-1 to TRBJ2-5, with 11 bases matching TRBD2. Germline V lookup: CDR1 SGHRS, CDR2 YFSETQ. V lost 0 bases, J lost 4 bases, and 2 bases stayed unmatched. The CDR3 is 15 amino acids. The CDR3 DNA reads TGCGCCAGCAGCTTGGTACTAGCGGGAGTAGAGACCCAGTACTTC. Amino acids: CASSLVLAGVETQYF.

By share, this clonotype ranks as medium-sized. The J gene is TRBJ2-7, the V gene TRBV6-6; a weak D match, TRBD1 (5 bases). Germline lookup yields CDR1 MNHNY and CDR2 SVGAGI (reference sequence). V lost 2 bases, J lost 3 bases, and 8 bases lay in between. This CDR3 is 13 amino acids long. This chain's CDR3 is CASSYVDSYEQYF. The CDR3 nucleotides read TGTGCCAGCAGTTACGTCGACAGCTACGAGCAGTACTTC.

The chain uses TRBV28 and TRBJ1-2; 8 bases match TRBD1. CDR1 is MDHEN and CDR2 is SYDVKM in the germline V gene. V gave up 6 bases and J gave up 6 bases; unmatched junction bases: 6. The CDR3 is 13 residues long. The CDR3 bases are TGTGCCAGCAGCCTAACAGGGGGGAATGGCTACACCTTC. It yields the protein CASSLTGGNGYTF.

CDR3 sequence reads: CAWMDVRRSYGYTF. The CDR3 coding sequence is TGTGCCTGGATGGACGTAAGGCGGAGCTATGGCTACACCTTC. The rearrangement uses TRBV30 and TRBJ1-2; D is unclear. The germline CDR1 and CDR2 sequences are GTSNPN and SVGIG (reference sequence). V was pared by 4 bases and J by 4 bases, with 16 bases between. This CDR3 contains 14 residues.

This clonotype was counted at least ten times. This chain connects TRBV7-6 to TRBJ2-3; 10 nucleotides agree with TRBD2. This CDR3 is built from 15 residues. CDR1 and CDR2 (germline): SGHVS, FNYEAQ. The J segment lost 2 bases and the V segment lost 4 bases, leaving 3 bases of the junction unmatched. In DNA, the CDR3 is TGTGCCAGCAGCTATCTAGCGGGGGACACAGATACGCAGTATTTT. Protein: CASSYLAGDTDTQYF.

This clonotype was seen at least ten times. V gene TRBV20-1 combines with J gene TRBJ1-2, with D perhaps matching TRBD1 (6 bases). Germline assignment: CDR1 DFQATT and CDR2 SNEGSKA (reference sequence). V shed 6 bases and J shed 4 bases, with 15 bases lying between them. CDR3 size: 13 residues. The CDR3 region is CSAPAGTSYGYTF. The CDR3 DNA follows: TGCAGTGCACCAGCCGGGACAAGCTATGGCTACACCTTC.

The sample holds many counts of this clonotype. This chain connects TRBV12-2 to TRBJ1-4. TRBV12-2 constitutes a pseudogene. The CDR3 is 15 residues long. The CDR3, as DNA: TGTGCAAGTCGCCAACAAGAAGAAACTAATGAAAAACTGTTTTTT. Protein sequence: CASRQQEETNEKLFF.

V is TRBV9 and J is TRBJ2-7; D is uncertain. This CDR3 has 14 residues. Germline CDR1 SGDLS, CDR2 YYNGEE. Trimming left V 0 bases short and J 6 bases short, with 13 bases between. The CDR3 DNA sequence: TGTGCCAGCAGCGTAGGAAGTCGGCCGGCCGAGCAGTACTTC. Its protein product is CASSVGSRPAEQYF.

J is TRBJ1-2 and V is TRBV7-9; perhaps TRBD1 as D (5 bases). Germline CDR1 is SEHNR and CDR2 is FQNEAQ (reference sequence). This CDR3 contains 14 residues. The V and J ends lost 5 bases and 4 bases respectively, with 14 bases between them. The DNA of the CDR3 is TGTGCCAGCAGCCCATCCGGGACGCTCTATGGCTACACCTTC. Residues: CASSPSGTLYGYTF.

This chain links TRBV3-1 with TRBJ2-2; D may be TRBD1 (6 bases). The V end was cut by 4 bases, the J end by 1 base, with 13 bases between. Germline V gives CDR1 LGHDT, CDR2 YNNKEL (reference sequence). The CDR3 runs 16 residues. Here the CDR3 reads CASSLRRGQNTGELFF. The CDR3 DNA follows: TGTGCCAGCAGCCTCAGACGGGGACAGAACACCGGGGAGCTGTTTTTT.

There are a few counts of this clonotype. This chain connects TRBV10-3 to TRBJ1-2; TRBD1 aligns across 9 bases. Germline trimming cut 0 bases from V and 4 bases from J; bases unmatched to any gene: 3. Germline CDR1 reads ENHRY; CDR2 reads SYGVKD. The length of the CDR3 is 15 residues. The CDR3 DNA sequence: TGTGCCATCAGTGAGTCCCGGGACAGGGTCTATGGCTACACCTTC. Translating it yields CAISESRDRVYGYTF.

At least ten counts were recorded for this clonotype. The chain has TRBV12-3 or TRBV12-4 and TRBJ1-5; TRBD1 is a possible D gene (5 bases). This CDR3 is 17 amino acids long. V lost 0 bases and J lost 5, with 17 bases in between. Written as DNA, the CDR3 is TGTGCCAGCAGTTTAGCGGGGCAGGGCGGTTGGGATCAGCCCCAGCATTTT. Its protein product is CASSLAGQGGWDQPQHF.

This clonotype was recorded at least ten times. The V call is TRBV6-1, the J call TRBJ2-7; D is undetermined. CDR1 is MNHNS, CDR2 SASEGT, per germline. V lost 2 bases to trimming and J lost 0 bases, with 11 bases between them. CDR3 length: 15 residues. For the CDR3, the DNA is TGTGCCAGCAGTGAACCCCGGCTAAGCTCCTACGAGCAGTACTTC. This translates into CASSEPRLSSYEQYF.

In its sample, this clonotype was seen many times. This chain connects TRBV5-1 to TRBJ1-1; weak D call: TRBD1 (6 bases). The CDR3 covers 15 residues. Trimming pared 5 bases from V and 2 bases from J, leaving 16 bases between. The germline V gene encodes CDR1 SGHRS and CDR2 YFSETQ. CDR3 residues: CASSPNPGQNTEAFF. For the CDR3, the DNA is TGCGCCAGCAGTCCAAATCCGGGACAAAACACTGAAGCTTTCTTT.

The chain carries TRBV9 and TRBJ2-1; the D gene could be TRBD1 or TRBD2 (6 bases each). This CDR3 region has 14 residues. Germline assignment: CDR1 SGDLS and CDR2 YYNGEE. Trimming shortened V by 0 bases and J by 8 bases, and 12 bases separated the two germline ends. Here the CDR3 DNA reads TGTGCCAGCAGCGTAGGGTGGGGGGCCCATGAGCAGTTCTTC. Its translation is CASSVGWGAHEQFF.

This clonotype was counted many times. V is TRBV7-7 and J is TRBJ1-2; D perhaps matches TRBD1 (5 bases). Trimming removed 2 bases from V and 4 bases from J, with 14 bases in between. Germline lookup yields CDR1 SSHAT and CDR2 FNYEAQ (reference sequence). The CDR3 is 15 amino acids. DNA of the CDR3: TGTGCCAGCAGCTTACCTGGGGCCCGTGCCTATGGCTACACCTTC. Amino acid sequence: CASSLPGARAYGYTF.

Many counts were recorded for this clonotype. V is TRBV28 and J is TRBJ2-4; TRBD1 matches 7 bases. Germline CDR1 reads MDHEN; CDR2 reads SYDVKM. This CDR3 region has 12 residues. V gave up 5 bases and J gave up 9 bases; unmatched junction bases: 4. The CDR3 here is CASSRRGSIQYF. Here the CDR3 DNA reads TGTGCCAGCAGTCGCAGGGGGAGCATTCAGTACTTC.

This clonotype turned up a few times. V gene TRBV5-1 combines with J gene TRBJ2-7, with D maybe TRBD1 (5 bases). CDR3 length: 14 residues. The V end lost 0 bases, the J end lost 5 bases, and 12 bases lay between the germline ends. The germline gives CDR1 SGHRS, CDR2 YFSETQ. The CDR3 sequence: CASSLGGIDNEQYF. CDR3 DNA sequence: TGCGCCAGCAGCTTGGGGGGCATCGATAACGAGCAGTACTTC. Using reference TRBV5-1 and TRBJ2-7 for the parts outside the CDR3, the full variable domain is KAGVTQTPRYLIKTRGQQVTLSCSPISGHRSVSWYQQTPGQGLQFLFEYFSETQRNKGNFPGRFSGRQFSNSRSEMNVSTLELGDSALYLCASSLGGIDNEQYFGPGTRLTVT.

The J gene is TRBJ2-2, the V gene TRBV7-2; a weak D match, TRBD1 (6 bases). Germline values: CDR1 SGHTA, CDR2 FQGNSA. Trimming removed 5 bases from V and 5 bases from J, with 9 bases in between. This CDR3 has 13 amino acids. This CDR3 is CASSGQLTGELFF. CDR3 DNA sequence: TGTGCCAGCAGCGGACAGTTAACCGGGGAGCTGTTTTTT.

The rearrangement uses TRBV3-1 and TRBJ2-3, with TRBD2 as a possible D gene (6 bases). CDR1 is LGHDT, CDR2 YNNKEL, per germline (reference sequence). The CDR3 covers 14 residues. V gave up 3 bases and J gave up 2 bases, with 9 bases separating them. DNA of the CDR3: TGTGCCAGCAGCCACGGACTAATCACAGATACGCAGTATTTT. Encoded protein: CASSHGLITDTQYF.

The chain recombines TRBV20-1 with TRBJ2-5; 7 bases are shared with TRBD2. Losses at the gene ends were 4 bases for V and 4 bases for J; bases not matched to a gene: 15. This CDR3 has 16 amino acids. The V gene's germline CDR1 is DFQATT and CDR2 SNEGSKA (reference sequence). The CDR3 sequence is CSATPSPGLGRETQYF. The CDR3 DNA follows: TGCAGTGCTACCCCAAGCCCCGGACTAGGACGAGAGACCCAGTACTTC.

This clonotype was observed many times. The rearrangement links TRBV7-2 to TRBJ2-1, with 7 bases aligning to TRBD2. The CDR3 contains 15 residues. The germline CDR1 and CDR2 sequences are SGHTA and FQGNSA. Trimming cost V 2 bases and J 6 bases; bases outside gene matches: 7. CDR3 in DNA: TGTGCCAGCAGCTTAAGGGCGGGAGAAGGCAATGAGCAGTTCTTC. Amino acids: CASSLRAGEGNEQFF.